The next 13 T cell receptor beta chains were all read from a single sample in a study of metastatic and nonmetastatic thyroid tumors. TCRdb re-processed the PCR reads through MiXCR. Altogether tens of thousands of clones are present, more than 20% being singletons, with the ten largest covering over 3%. None of the patients had undergone any treatment ahead of thyroid surgery. The sequencing sample was made of blood. Receptors were obtained from a male donor with papillary thyroid cancer or a benign thyroid nodule (not recorded which). Some clones in this sample may be carry-over from other donors' samples.

The chain employs TRBV5-1 and TRBJ1-1; 7 nucleotides align to TRBD1. Trimming at V came to 5 bases and at J to 1 base, leaving 2 bases not matched to a gene. CDR1 and CDR2 (germline): SGHRS, YFSETQ. This CDR3 contains 13 residues. CDR3 sequence reads: CASRSGGNTEAFF. The CDR3 region has the DNA TGCGCCAGCAGGTCAGGGGGGAACACTGAAGCTTTCTTT. Using reference TRBV5-1 and TRBJ1-1 for the parts outside the CDR3, the full variable domain is KAGVTQTPRYLIKTRGQQVTLSCSPISGHRSVSWYQQTPGQGLQFLFEYFSETQRNKGNFPGRFSGRQFSNSRSEMNVSTLELGDSALYLCASRSGGNTEAFFGQGTRLTVV.

This clone was seen only a few times. The V and J genes are TRBV6-1 and TRBJ1-5; D is unresolved. Germline V gene data show CDR1 as MNHNS and CDR2 as SASEGT. The ends were cut back, 5 bases at V and 2 bases at J, with 10 bases in the middle. The CDR3 totals 14 residues. Here the CDR3 reads CASSSGRGNQPQHF. DNA of the CDR3: TGTGCCAGCAGTTCCGGCCGGGGCAATCAGCCCCAGCATTTT.

This clone was recorded many times. The V call is TRBV5-5, the J call TRBJ2-7, with 7 bases that match TRBD2. This CDR3 region has 12 residues. Germline loops: CDR1 SGHKS, CDR2 YYEKEE (reference sequence). After removal of 3 bases from V and 7 bases from J, the junction contained 4 bases not matched to a gene. The DNA of the CDR3 is TGTGCCAGCAGCTCCGGGGAGGGTGAGCAGTACTTC. The encoded protein is CASSSGEGEQYF.

Relative to its sample, this clone is medium-sized (0.01 to 0.1%). V gene TRBV19 combines with J gene TRBJ2-7; 12 nucleotides line up with TRBD1. Germline V lookup: CDR1 LNHDA, CDR2 SQIVND (reference sequence). J gave up 2 bases and V 5 bases, and 4 bases lay outside the gene matches. This CDR3 has 15 amino acids. The CDR3 DNA reads as TGTGCCAGTAGTGCGGGACAGGGGGCCGCCTACGAGCAGTACTTC. Translating it yields CASSAGQGAAYEQYF.

This rearrangement joins TRBV11-1 to TRBJ2-7; the match to TRBD2 covers 7 bases. CDR1 and CDR2 (germline): SGHAT, FQDESV (reference sequence). V was clipped by 4 bases and J by 5 bases; unmatched bases: 17. The CDR3 length is 17 residues. CDR3 coding DNA: TGTGCCAGCAGCTCGGTCTATGGGCGGGAGCGATCTGACGAGCAGTACTTC. Residues: CASSSVYGRERSDEQYF.

This clone was detected many times. A much larger clone differs from this one at a single base, so this may be a read error. The gene calls are TRBV6-1 and TRBJ2-7; D not certain. The CDR3 spans 12 residues. Trimming removed 11 bases at V and 0 bases at J, with 11 bases between. Germline lookup yields CDR1 MNHNS and CDR2 SASEGT. Here the CDR3 DNA reads TGTGCCGGCCGGACGGTCTCCTACGAGCAGTACTTC. Residues: CAGRTVSYEQYF.

Many counts were recorded for this clone. The chain has TRBV28 and TRBJ2-7; TRBD1 matches 7 bases. Germline values: CDR1 MDHEN, CDR2 SYDVKM. V dropped 6 bases and J dropped 3; count of bases not matched to a gene: 8. CDR3 length: 14 amino acids. The CDR3 reads CASRDNRGFYEQYF. In DNA form, the CDR3 reads TGTGCCAGCAGAGACAACAGGGGATTCTACGAGCAGTACTTC.

The V gene is TRBV28, the J gene TRBJ1-5; 7 bases are a match to TRBD1. Per germline, CDR1 MDHEN and CDR2 SYDVKM. The CDR3 runs 16 residues. Trimming at V came to 6 bases and at J to 0 bases, leaving 8 bases not matched to a gene. The CDR3 coding sequence is TGTGCCAGCAGAGATACAGGGGACTTTAGCAATCAGCCCCAGCATTTT. It is translated as CASRDTGDFSNQPQHF. The full variable domain, completed using reference TRBV28 and TRBJ1-5, is DVKVTQSSRYLVKRTGEKVFLECVQDMDHENMFWYRQDPGLGLRLIYFSYDVKMKEKGDIPEGYSVSREKKERFSLILESASTNQTSMYLCASRDTGDFSNQPQHFGDGTRLSIL.

This clone rates as medium-sized (0.01 to 0.1%). CDR3 in amino acids: CASRGGGKDTEAFF. In DNA form, the CDR3 reads TGTGCCAGCCGTGGAGGAGGGAAGGACACTGAAGCTTTCTTT. The chain employs TRBV19 and TRBJ1-1; D not certain. V was shortened by 9 bases and J by 3 bases, with 17 bases between the two germline ends. The CDR3 runs 14 residues. The germline V gene has CDR1 LNHDA and CDR2 SQIVND (reference sequence).

This clone was found many times. The chain uses TRBV6-6 and TRBJ2-1, with D possibly TRBD1 on 5 matching bases. Trimming left V 3 bases short and J 3 bases short, with 12 bases between. CDR1 MNHNY and CDR2 SVGAGI come from the germline V gene (reference sequence). The CDR3 covers 15 residues. CDR3 residues: CASSYYQGDYNEQFF. The CDR3, as DNA: TGTGCCAGCAGTTATTACCAGGGTGACTACAATGAGCAGTTCTTC.

At least ten counts were recorded for this clone. The V gene is TRBV4-2, the J gene TRBJ2-7; D is unresolved. V was pared by 0 bases and J by 5 bases, with 5 bases between. Per germline, CDR1 LGHNA and CDR2 YNFKEQ. This CDR3 spans 12 amino acids. CDR3 nucleotides: TGTGCCAGCAGCCAAGATTCAAACGAGCAGTACTTC. It yields the protein CASSQDSNEQYF.

This clone was counted between two and nine times. The chain couples TRBV12-3 or TRBV12-4 to TRBJ2-3; a possible D gene is TRBD1 (6 bases). Trimming took 2 bases from V and 7 from J, leaving 19 bases between them. This CDR3 is 16 amino acids long. As DNA, the CDR3 is TGTGCCAGCAGTTTAAAGGGGTCAGGGGCCGTAAATACGCAGTATTTT. Residues: CASSLKGSGAVNTQYF.

As for this clone: The junction departs from germline at one end; a sequencing error may be responsible. The chain carries TRBV5-1 and TRBJ2-7; D might be TRBD2 (6 bases). Per the germline V gene, CDR1 is SGHRS and CDR2 is YFSETQ. The CDR3 has 16 residues. In DNA, the CDR3 is TGCGCCAGCAGCATGGCCGCCGCCCCGGGACTCTACGAACAGTACTTC. This translates into CASSMAAAPGLYEQYF.